This T cell receptor beta chain originates from a study of T cells in Graves' hyperthyroidism and ophthalmopathy. The germline V gene has CDR1 SGHDT and CDR2 YYEEEE. J gave up 2 bases and V 7 bases, and 10 bases lay outside the gene matches. The CDR3 contains 15 residues. Amplified TCR beta CDR3 regions derived from RNA transcripts. First-round RT-PCR targeting the TCR CDR3 was performed with the HTBI primer set. TCRdb recomputed calls from the multiplex PCR reads with MiXCR, one row per CDR3 protein. Of hundreds of thousands of distinct CDR3 sequences in the sample, under 15% were seen once. Subjects with ophthalmopathy showed a Clinical Activity Score no lower than 3, a NOSPECS grade no lower than 4, and a duration shorter than 3 months. This clonotype was counted between two and nine times.

The source is a man between 18 and 35 years old with Graves' ophthalmopathy. This sequence joins TRBV5-6 and TRBJ1-2, with 8 bases lining up with TRBD1. The sequencing input was blood. The CDR3 coding sequence is TGTGCCAGCGTGGGCGGACAGGGATTCAACTATGGCTACACCTTC. Encoded protein: CASVGGQGFNYGYTF.